These 30 T cell receptor beta chains were all obtained from the same sample, sequenced in a study of cytomegalovirus exposure and HLA in healthy donors. Primers included in the PCR were 60 Vbeta and 13 Jbeta primers. Repertoires were generated with immunoSEQ multiplex PCR, while TCRdb's copy carries only in-frame clones and drops some. Among over 130,000 clones listed, about 66% were seen once. The sample consisted of PBMCs. These receptors were collected from a male donor in good health and CMV-seronegative.

The J gene is TRBJ2-7, the V gene TRBV30; 7 positions agree with TRBD1. V lost 0 bases, J lost 1 base, and 3 bases stayed unmatched. CDR3 length: 14 amino acids. CDR1 GTSNPN and CDR2 SVGIG come from the germline V gene (reference sequence). The CDR3: CAWSVSGQSYEQYF. The CDR3 bases are TGTGCCTGGAGTGTATCGGGACAGTCCTACGAGCAGTACTTC.

CDR3 nucleotide sequence: TGTGCCAGCAGCCTAAGCTCCGGGAGTAGCACAGATACGCAGTATTTT. It yields the protein CASSLSSGSSTDTQYF. The V call is TRBV7-9, the J call TRBJ2-3; TRBD2 is a possible D gene (6 bases). Trimming cost V 5 bases and J 0 bases, with 15 bases left between them. The V gene's germline CDR1 is SEHNR and CDR2 FQNEAQ (reference sequence). This CDR3 is built from 16 residues. Variable domain in full (rest from reference TRBV7-9 and TRBJ2-3): DTGVSQNPRHKITKRGQNVTFRCDPISEHNRLYWYRQTLGQGPEFLTYFQNEAQLEKSRLLSDRFSAERPKGSFSTLEIQRTEQGDSAMYLCASSLSSGSSTDTQYFGPGTRLTVL.

The CDR3 nucleotides read TGTGCCAGTAGTAGTCAGGGGAACTCAGTCGAGCAGTACTTC. Amino acids: CASSSQGNSVEQYF. The J gene is TRBJ2-7, the V gene TRBV19; tentative D call: TRBD1 (6 bases). V shed 4 bases and J shed 6 bases, with 16 bases lying between them. The CDR3 is 14 residues long. Germline V gives CDR1 LNHDA, CDR2 SQIVND (reference sequence). Complete variable domain (other parts from reference TRBV19 and TRBJ2-7): DGGITQSPKYLFRKEGQNVTLSCEQNLNHDAMYWYRQDPGQGLRLIYYSQIVNDFQKGDIAEGYSVSREKKESFPLTVTSAQKNPTAFYLCASSSQGNSVEQYFGPGTRLTVT.

This chain links TRBV7-2 with TRBJ2-3, with 11 nucleotides matching TRBD2. From germline, CDR1 is SGHTA and CDR2 FQGNSA. The trim removed 4 bases at V and 2 bases at J, leaving 8 bases unmatched. This CDR3 is built from 17 residues. The CDR3 loop is CASSSLLAGVITDTQYF. The CDR3 DNA follows: TGTGCCAGCAGCTCACTACTAGCGGGGGTTATCACAGATACGCAGTATTTT.

The chain combines TRBV5-1 with TRBJ1-1; 10 nucleotides line up with TRBD1. The V segment lost 5 bases and the J segment 4 bases; nucleotides outside the gene matches: 2. The length of the CDR3 is 13 residues. The germline V gene has CDR1 SGHRS and CDR2 YFSETQ. In DNA, the CDR3 is TGCGCCAGCAGGGACAGGGGGTCCACTGAAGCTTTCTTT. It yields the protein CASRDRGSTEAFF. Drawing the rest from reference TRBV5-1 and TRBJ1-1, the complete variable domain is KAGVTQTPRYLIKTRGQQVTLSCSPISGHRSVSWYQQTPGQGLQFLFEYFSETQRNKGNFPGRFSGRQFSNSRSEMNVSTLELGDSALYLCASRDRGSTEAFFGQGTRLTVV.

The rearrangement links TRBV27 to TRBJ2-2; TRBD1 matches at 8 bases. The CDR3 has 15 amino acids. The V segment lost 5 bases and the J segment 7 bases; nucleotides outside the gene matches: 9. Germline V CDR1 and CDR2: MNHEY, SMNVEV (reference sequence). The CDR3 DNA sequence: TGTGCCAGCAGTCACCGGACAGGGACGTACGGGGAGCTGTTTTTT. This translates into CASSHRTGTYGELFF.

The rearrangement links TRBV7-2 to TRBJ1-5; 9 positions agree with TRBD1. J was trimmed by 2 bases and V by 4 bases; bases with no gene match: 6. The CDR3 has 16 residues. Germline V gene data show CDR1 as SGHTA and CDR2 as FQGNSA. The DNA of the CDR3 is TGTGCCAGCAGCTCCGAGGACAGGGGTGGCAATCAGCCCCAGCATTTT. As protein: CASSSEDRGGNQPQHF.

The V gene is TRBV28, the J gene TRBJ1-4; unclear D gene. Germline V gene sequence: CDR1 MDHEN, CDR2 SYDVKM. CDR3 length: 16 residues. With 5 bases removed from V and 0 bases from J, the gap between germline ends came to 13 bases. CDR3 nucleotide sequence: TGTGCCAGCAGTCCGGGTCGGGGTGCAACTAATGAAAAACTGTTTTTT. It yields the protein CASSPGRGATNEKLFF.

J is TRBJ1-5 and V is TRBV27, with a possible D match to TRBD1 (6 bases). CDR3 length: 15 amino acids. Germline CDR1 reads MNHEY; CDR2 reads SMNVEV (reference sequence). Trimming removed 1 base at V and 1 base at J, with 8 bases between. The CDR3 bases are TGTGCCAGCAGTTTATTCGGGACAAGCAATCAGCCCCAGCATTTT. Amino acids: CASSLFGTSNQPQHF.

This sequence joins TRBV12-1 and TRBJ2-5; TRBD2 is taken as the D call from the table, unchecked against the DNA. With the DNA end fitting TRBJ2-7 better, the J assignment may be wrong. TRBV12-1 represents a pseudogene. This CDR3 contains 17 residues. In DNA form, the CDR3 reads TGTGCCAGCAGCTCCCGGGGGGCCCAGGGAGCCCTCTACGAGCAGTACTTC. Encoded protein: CASSSRGAQGALYEQYF.

The chain recombines TRBV19 with TRBJ2-7, with 7 positions matching TRBD2. The CDR3 runs to 15 residues. CDR1 and CDR2 from the germline V gene are LNHDA and SQIVND (reference sequence). The V gene end was trimmed by 2 bases and the J gene end by 2 bases; junction bases not matched to a gene: 6. In nucleotides, the CDR3 is TGTGCCAGTAGTATAACGGGGGGTAAAACCTACGAGCAGTACTTC. Amino acid sequence: CASSITGGKTYEQYF.

This clone was counted a few times. The chain joins TRBV5-6 to TRBJ2-7; 8 bases agree with TRBD1. The germline V gene encodes CDR1 SGHDT and CDR2 YYEEEE. The CDR3 has 15 residues. Trimming cost V 0 bases and J 4 bases; bases outside gene matches: 6. Written as DNA, the CDR3 is TGTGCCAGCAGCTTGGGCCAGGGGGCGGGTTACGAGCAGTACTTC. Amino acids: CASSLGQGAGYEQYF.

The V call is TRBV19, the J call TRBJ2-7; TRBD1 agrees at 9 bases. The V gene's germline CDR1 is LNHDA and CDR2 SQIVND (reference sequence). V shed 4 bases and J 6 bases; nucleotides not matched to a gene: 7. The CDR3 runs 14 residues. The CDR3 sequence: CASSTRDRVGEQYF. In nucleotides, the CDR3 is TGTGCCAGTAGTACCCGGGACAGGGTCGGCGAGCAGTACTTC.

This rearrangement joins TRBV6-1 to TRBJ1-4; unclear D gene. V shed 7 bases and J shed 8 bases, with 17 bases lying between them. Germline loops: CDR1 MNHNS, CDR2 SASEGT. The CDR3 loop spans 14 amino acids. The CDR3 loop is CASNMGRPGEKLFF. The CDR3 DNA sequence: TGTGCCAGCAACATGGGGAGGCCCGGAGAAAAACTGTTTTTT.

V gene TRBV6-5 combines with J gene TRBJ2-3, with 11 bases that match TRBD2. Trimming cost V 6 bases and J 1 base; bases outside gene matches: 3. CDR3 size: 15 residues. The germline CDR1 and CDR2 sequences are MNHEY and SVGAGI. CDR3 nucleotides: TGTGCCAGCAGGATTAGCGGGGGGGGCACAGATACGCAGTATTTT. This codes for CASRISGGGTDTQYF.

The rearrangement uses TRBV29-1 and TRBJ2-5; TRBD2 matches at 8 bases. The CDR3 runs to 16 residues. V shed 6 bases, J shed 4 bases, and the junction held 16 bases outside the gene matches. Per germline, CDR1 SQVTM and CDR2 ANQGSEA. CDR3 nucleotide sequence: TGCAGCGTCAACCGGGGCAACGGGGGGGCCGGAGAGACCCAGTACTTC. This gives the protein CSVNRGNGGAGETQYF.

The chain combines TRBV5-6 with TRBJ1-6, with a tentative D call TRBD1 (6 bases). The length of the CDR3 is 17 residues. Germline V CDR1 and CDR2: SGHDT, YYEEEE. V lost 0 bases and J lost 7, with 17 bases in between. CDR3 amino acids: CASSLASTGYWNSPLHF. The DNA for the CDR3 is TGTGCCAGCAGCTTGGCCTCGACAGGATATTGGAATTCACCCCTCCACTTT.

This clone was recorded a few times. The CDR3 DNA is TGTGCCAGCAGTATACAAAGGGGGCCTGAAGCTTTCTTT. Translating it yields CASSIQRGPEAFF. The chain employs TRBV28 and TRBJ1-1, with 7 bases identical to TRBD1. Germline V lookup: CDR1 MDHEN, CDR2 SYDVKM. Trimming at V came to 5 bases and at J to 6 bases, leaving 6 bases not matched to a gene. The CDR3 has 13 amino acids.

This clone was seen just once. V is TRBV27 and J is TRBJ2-3, with 7 bases lining up with TRBD1. The CDR3 consists of 15 residues. The V gene end was trimmed by 2 bases and the J gene end by 9 bases; junction bases not matched to a gene: 11. The germline V gene encodes CDR1 MNHEY and CDR2 SMNVEV (reference sequence). CDR3 sequence reads: CASSLGWASQGTQYF. The CDR3 nucleotides read TGTGCCAGCAGTTTAGGGTGGGCCTCACAGGGGACGCAGTATTTT.

Only a few counts were recorded for this clone. The gene calls are TRBV27 and TRBJ2-7, with a possible D match to TRBD2 (6 bases). V was pared by 1 base and J by 0 bases, with 7 bases between. CDR3 length: 14 amino acids. Germline V gene data show CDR1 as MNHEY and CDR2 as SMNVEV (reference sequence). The CDR3 DNA sequence: TGTGCCAGCAGTTTATGGGGAGGCTCCTACGAGCAGTACTTC. Its translation is CASSLWGGSYEQYF.

This clone has just a few counts. The chain links TRBV5-5 to TRBJ2-2; TRBD1 matches 10 bases. Germline V CDR1 and CDR2: SGHKS, YYEKEE (reference sequence). CDR3 length: 15 residues. With 3 bases clipped from V and 5 bases from J, the junction kept 4 bases outside the gene matches. As DNA, the CDR3 is TGTGCCAGCAGCTCGGACAGGGGGTATACCGGGGAGCTGTTTTTT. This encodes CASSSDRGYTGELFF. The whole variable domain, remainder taken from reference TRBV5-5 and TRBJ2-2, is DAGVTQSPTHLIKTRGQQVTLRCSPISGHKSVSWYQQVLGQGPQFIFQYYEKEERGRGNFPDRFSARQFPNYSSELNVNALLLGDSALYLCASSSDRGYTGELFFGEGSRLTVL.

The chain is built from TRBV11-2 and TRBJ1-1; D remains ambiguous. V gave up 0 bases and J gave up 4 bases, with 12 bases separating them. The CDR3 contains 15 residues. In germline, CDR1 is SGHAT, CDR2 FQNNGV. The CDR3 loop is CASSLDAGMGTEAFF. The CDR3 DNA reads as TGTGCCAGCAGCTTAGATGCAGGAATGGGCACTGAAGCTTTCTTT.

The CDR3 DNA reads TGTGCCTGGATGCGGGGGGGATTTAGCAATCAGCCCCAGCATTTT. Translating gives CAWMRGGFSNQPQHF. The rearrangement uses TRBV30 and TRBJ1-5; possible D gene TRBD1, 5 bases. In germline, CDR1 is GTSNPN, CDR2 SVGIG (reference sequence). The CDR3 length is 15 residues. With 4 bases removed from V and 0 bases from J, the gap between germline ends came to 13 bases.

The chain joins TRBV7-2 to TRBJ1-5; no reliable D call. V lost 5 bases and J lost 4, with 15 bases in between. The CDR3 runs to 15 residues. Per the germline V gene, CDR1 is SGHTA and CDR2 is FQGNSA. CDR3 sequence (DNA): TGTGCCAGCAGCCCACTGTCCGGGAGGAATCAGCCCCAGCATTTT. This translates into CASSPLSGRNQPQHF.

This chain links TRBV5-1 with TRBJ2-5; tentatively, D is TRBD1 (6 bases). Per the germline V gene, CDR1 is SGHRS and CDR2 is YFSETQ. Deletions cut 2 bases from V and 5 bases from J, with 13 bases between. This CDR3 region has 14 residues. The CDR3 sequence: CASSLQGDWETQYF. The CDR3 nucleotides read TGCGCCAGCAGCTTACAGGGAGACTGGGAGACCCAGTACTTC.

The chain recombines TRBV5-4 with TRBJ2-5; D is ambiguous. The germline V gene encodes CDR1 SGHNT and CDR2 YYREEE (reference sequence). V lost 2 bases, J lost 5 bases, and 10 bases lay in between. This CDR3 is built from 13 residues. This CDR3 reads CASSFTSLETQYF. CDR3 coding DNA: TGTGCCAGCAGCTTTACCAGTTTGGAGACCCAGTACTTC.

The gene calls are TRBV10-1 and TRBJ2-3; no clear D. The CDR3 consists of 15 residues. Trimming pared 3 bases from V and 0 bases from J, leaving 10 bases between. CDR1 is WNHNN and CDR2 is SYGVQD in the germline V gene (reference sequence). This CDR3 is CASSDPGSSTDTQYF. The CDR3 bases are TGCGCCAGCAGTGATCCGGGTTCTAGCACAGATACGCAGTATTTT.

Concerning this clone: Other DNA sequences within the sample encode an identical CDR3. The chain is built from TRBV15 and TRBJ2-7, with a tentative D call TRBD1 (6 bases). V was pared by 0 bases and J by 0 bases, with 12 bases between. The length of the CDR3 is 16 residues. Germline V CDR1 and CDR2: LNHNV, YYDKDF (reference sequence). The CDR3 region is CATSRDRTANSYEQYF. In DNA form, the CDR3 reads TGTGCCACCAGCAGAGACCGGACAGCTAACTCCTACGAGCAGTACTTC.

The chain uses TRBV5-1 and TRBJ1-2; possible D gene TRBD1, 5 bases. V was trimmed by 0 bases and J by 6 bases, leaving 15 bases between them. CDR1 is SGHRS, CDR2 YFSETQ, per germline. The CDR3 contains 15 residues. CDR3 sequence: CASSLGTSRQNGYTF. CDR3 DNA: TGCGCCAGCAGCTTGGGGACATCTCGACAGAATGGCTACACCTTC. The full variable domain, with the rest looked up from reference TRBV5-1 and TRBJ1-2, is KAGVTQTPRYLIKTRGQQVTLSCSPISGHRSVSWYQQTPGQGLQFLFEYFSETQRNKGNFPGRFSGRQFSNSRSEMNVSTLELGDSALYLCASSLGTSRQNGYTFGSGTRLTVV.

The chain is built from TRBV7-8 and TRBJ2-7; D possibly corresponds to TRBD2 (7 bases). This CDR3 has 16 amino acids. V lost 4 bases to trimming and J lost 6 bases, with 22 bases between them. Germline loops: CDR1 SGHVS, CDR2 FQNEAQ. In nucleotides, the CDR3 is TGTGCCAGCAGCTCCGCGGGTGGGGGGGCGTTTAGCGAGCAGTACTTC. As protein: CASSSAGGGAFSEQYF.